This T cell receptor beta chain originates from a study of T cell changes during pregnancy in multiple sclerosis (dated by TCRdb to about 2019). Background for the entire study: In women with multiple sclerosis, the researchers looked at how the T cell repertoire shifted as pregnancy progressed.

Library construction relied on the immunoSEQ multiplex PCR assay. In TCRdb, the immuneACCESS table is reduced to in-frame sequences with V and J assigned. These tables do not hold every clone; where another copy was compared, an unresolved V gene accounts for under half, and the others remain unexplained. The sample table contains tens of thousands of clones; only one count was recorded for about 87% of them. Of the sample, around 5.1% falls within the top ten clones. Germline trimming: 1 base from V, 2 bases from J; junction bases outside gene matches: 3. From a lookup of the germline V gene, CDR1 and CDR2 are SGHVS and FQNEAQ. From cysteine to phenylalanine, the CDR3 is 18 amino acids long. Only CDR3 DNA is held: 54 bases, read in frame from base 1. Comment on this clone: There is no known antigen for this receptor. Per-nucleotide qualities are absent, and no much larger clonotype sits a single base away.

This receptor was obtained from a female donor in good health, enrolled as a control in a pregnancy study. The rearrangement combines TRBV7-8 with TRBJ2-1, and TRBD2 aligns with 15 junction nucleotides. The input for sequencing was peripheral blood, taken in the first trimester of pregnancy. The DNA reads TGTGCCAGCAGCTTAGGGGGACTAGCGGGGGGAACCTACAATGAGCAGTTCTTC. Its translation reads: CASSLGGLAGGTYNEQFF.